This record covers a single T cell receptor (beta chain). The antigen this receptor binds is unknown. Base quality data are lacking; no much larger clone is found one base away. This entry belongs to a study of blood T cell repertoires in COVID-19 (dated by TCRdb to the early 2020s). With respect to the entire study: Collaborator samples came from the United States, Italy and Spain and covered acute and convalescent phases of COVID-19. The material from the prospective study consisted of cDNA or gDNA derived from T cells, B-cell-depleted T cells, or PBMCs. The dataset comprised deeply sampled blood TCRbeta repertoires from subjects exposed to, actively infected with, or recovered from COVID-19. A freely available public database, intended as a resource for researchers studying the immune response to SARS-CoV-2, is where the repertoires were released. Samples were obtained from the ongoing ImmuneRACE study (first 160 participants) and from over 1,000 subjects provided by 6 global collaborators. Nearly every sample came with metadata listing a de-identified subject ID, COVID-19 status, age in years and sex. Where HLA class I and class II types were available, the types were taken from metadata supplied by the sample provider, not from assay-based typing. On the study overall, not on this receptor specifically: The quantity of clinical and demographic metadata differed by source and by participant and was supplied without curation.

The germline V gene gives CDR1 as MDHEN and CDR2 as SYDVKM. At the junction V is shortened by 3 bases and J by 7 bases, with 9 bases in between. The CDR3, cysteine through phenylalanine, is 12 amino acids long. The CDR3 DNA has 36 bases and is translated from base 1. Whole blood was collected in K2EDTA tubes by collaborating institutions according to the institutions' own protocols. Collaborator samples were shipped for TCRbeta analysis as frozen whole blood, isolated PBMCs, or DNA extracted from either sample type. The immunoSEQ Assay, a bias-controlled multiplex PCR, was used to amplify TCRbeta CDR3 regions from genomic DNA. The published analysis was carried out like this. The number of nucleated cells in each sample was estimated from the amplification of reference gene primers within the assay. Sequence reads were collapsed and filtered to measure the absolute abundance of every unique TCRbeta CDR3 rearrangement. For each sample, productive Simpson clonality was calculated as the square root of Simpson's diversity index over productive rearrangements. TCRdb stores this immuneACCESS table with in-frame sequences only. Part of the clones is absent; in the studies checked, under half of the shortfall reflects unresolved V genes, and no reason is known for the rest. The D gene and trimming were derived from the DNA, and the V and J assignments and clone size from that table. This sample lists hundreds of thousands of clones; roughly 82% were detected once. Approximately 4.8% of the sample is in the top ten clones.

Sequencing used peripheral blood. This receptor chain uses TRBV28 and TRBJ1-2; too little of a D gene remains to name it. The TCR originated in a woman in her 70s with acute or convalescent COVID-19. The sequenced DNA: TGTGCCAGCAGTTTGGGCGTGGCTGGCTACACCTTC. The resulting protein is CASSLGVAGYTF.